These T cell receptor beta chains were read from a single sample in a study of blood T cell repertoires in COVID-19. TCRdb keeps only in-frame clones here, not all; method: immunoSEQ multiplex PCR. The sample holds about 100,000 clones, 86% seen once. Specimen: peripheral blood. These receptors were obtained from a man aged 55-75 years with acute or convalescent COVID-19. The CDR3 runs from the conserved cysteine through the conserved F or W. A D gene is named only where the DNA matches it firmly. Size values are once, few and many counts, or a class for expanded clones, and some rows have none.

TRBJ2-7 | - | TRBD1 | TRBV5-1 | TGCGCCAGCAGCTTTCGGGGCTTGACAGGGGCGGGGGAGCAGTACTTC | CASSFRGLTGAGEQYF
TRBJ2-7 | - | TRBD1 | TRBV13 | TGTGCCAGCAGCCAAGACAGGGGGCCTGTCGAGCAGTACTTC | CASSQDRGPVEQYF
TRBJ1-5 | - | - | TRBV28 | TGTGCCAGCAGTTTATCAGGTTTTAGCAATCAGCCCCAGCATTTT | CASSLSGFSNQPQHF
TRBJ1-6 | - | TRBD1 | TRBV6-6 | TGTGCCAGCAGTAATCCGGGACAGGGTACACCCCTCCACTTT | CASSNPGQGTPLHF
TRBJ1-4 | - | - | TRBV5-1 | TGCGCCAGCAGCCGGTGGGGAGTTGCAACTAATGAAAAACTGTTTTTT | CASSRWGVATNEKLFF
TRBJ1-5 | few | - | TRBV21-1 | TGTGCCAGCAGCAAAGTTTTGGGAAGGCGGACTGATCAGCCCCAGCATTTT | CASSKVLGRRTDQPQHF
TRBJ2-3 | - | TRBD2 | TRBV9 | TGTGCCAGCAGCGTGATGTCTAGCGGGGGGGAAGGGCCAGATACGCAGTATTTT | CASSVMSSGGEGPDTQYF
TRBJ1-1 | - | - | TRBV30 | TGTGCCTGGAGTGGCTCCCGTTGGAATGTCGGGGGATTGAACACTGAAGCTTTCTTT | CAWSGSRWNVGGLNTEAFF
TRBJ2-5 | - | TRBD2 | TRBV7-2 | TGTGCCAGCAGCTTGGGGGCGGGAGGGAAAGAGACCCAGTACTTC | CASSLGAGGKETQYF
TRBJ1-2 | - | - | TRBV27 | TGTGCCAGCAGTTTTAGAGGCGCGTGGGGCTACACCTTC | CASSFRGAWGYTF
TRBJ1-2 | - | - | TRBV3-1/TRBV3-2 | TGTGCCAGCAGCCAAGAGGGCCTCAACTATGGCTACACCTTC | CASSQEGLNYGYTF
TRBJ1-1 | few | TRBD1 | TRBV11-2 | TGTGCCAGCACCAGACAGGGGGGACGTCACACTGAAGCTTTCTTT | CASTRQGGRHTEAFF
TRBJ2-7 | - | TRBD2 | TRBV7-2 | TGTGCCAGCAGCTCAAGCGGGAGGGCCCTGGACGAGCAGTACTTC | CASSSSGRALDEQYF
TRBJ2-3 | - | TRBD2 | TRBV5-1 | TGCGCCAGTAAGACTAGCGGATTCACAGATACGCAGTATTTT | CASKTSGFTDTQYF
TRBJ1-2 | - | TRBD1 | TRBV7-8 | TGTGCCAGCAGCTGGGACAGACTTAACTATGGCTACACCTTC | CASSWDRLNYGYTF
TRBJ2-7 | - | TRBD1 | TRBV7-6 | TGTGCCAGCAGCCCTAGTGGGACAGGGAGAAACTACGAGCAGTACTTC | CASSPSGTGRNYEQYF